Sequencing of this T cell receptor beta chain was carried out in a study of CXCR3-negative and CXCR3-positive naive CD8 T cells. Researchers prepared the TRB cDNA libraries using 5' RACE with UMI labels. TCRdb reanalyzed the 5' RACE reads and collapses them to one entry per CDR3 protein, without DNA. In all, the sample yields over 150,000 distinct CDR3 sequences. In regard to this clonotype: The target antigen is unknown.

Study outcomes and limitations: TRBV-TRBJ usage was similar across naive CXCR3 subsets but distinct in memory cells. CXCR3-expressing naive cells carried TRB CDR3s more hydrophobic than those of CXCR3-negative naive cells.

What was sequenced was naive CXCR3+ CD8+ T cells from blood. Subset specified: CD45RO-CCR7+CD27+CD95- naive CD8+ T cells expressing CXCR3 (TNR3+). The receptor was derived from a human donor in good health. Some clones in this sample may be carry-over from other donors' samples.

The CDR3 sequence: CSAPGTDGGIYEQYF. This sequence joins TRBV20-1 and TRBJ2-7; TCRdb's D call, TRBD2, is unchecked because there is no DNA. Germline V gene lookup returns CDR1 DFQATT and CDR2 SNEGSKA (reference sequence). The CDR3 loop spans 15 amino acids.